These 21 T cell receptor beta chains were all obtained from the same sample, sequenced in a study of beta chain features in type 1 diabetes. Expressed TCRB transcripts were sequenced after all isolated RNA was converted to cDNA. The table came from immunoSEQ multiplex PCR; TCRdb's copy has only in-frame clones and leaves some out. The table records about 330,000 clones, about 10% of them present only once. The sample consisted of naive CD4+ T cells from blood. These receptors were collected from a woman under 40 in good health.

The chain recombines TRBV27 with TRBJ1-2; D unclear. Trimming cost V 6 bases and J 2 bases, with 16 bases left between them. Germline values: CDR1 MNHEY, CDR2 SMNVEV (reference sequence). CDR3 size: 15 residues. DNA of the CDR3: TGTGCCAGCAGCCCTAACGGGCCGGGGAACTATGGCTACACCTTC. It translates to CASSPNGPGNYGYTF.

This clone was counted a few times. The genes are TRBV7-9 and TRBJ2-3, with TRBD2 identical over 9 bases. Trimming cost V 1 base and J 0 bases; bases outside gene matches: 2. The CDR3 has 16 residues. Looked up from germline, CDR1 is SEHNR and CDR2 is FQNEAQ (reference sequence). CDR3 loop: CASSLGGLASTDTQYF. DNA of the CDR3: TGTGCCAGCAGCTTAGGTGGACTAGCGAGCACAGATACGCAGTATTTT.

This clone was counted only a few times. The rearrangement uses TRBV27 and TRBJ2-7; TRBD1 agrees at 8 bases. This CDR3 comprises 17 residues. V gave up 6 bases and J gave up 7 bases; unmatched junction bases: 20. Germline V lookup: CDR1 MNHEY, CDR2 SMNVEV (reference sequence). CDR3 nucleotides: TGTGCCAGCAGCCAGGGGGCCCTTCCCAGAGGATTGGAAGAGCAGTACTTC. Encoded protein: CASSQGALPRGLEEQYF.

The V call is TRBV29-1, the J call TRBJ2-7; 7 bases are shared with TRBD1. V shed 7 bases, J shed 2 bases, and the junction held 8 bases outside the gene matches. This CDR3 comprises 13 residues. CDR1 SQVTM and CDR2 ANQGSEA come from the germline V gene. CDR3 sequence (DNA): TGCAGCGCCCGCGGACAGGAGACCTACGAGCAGTACTTC. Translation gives CSARGQETYEQYF.

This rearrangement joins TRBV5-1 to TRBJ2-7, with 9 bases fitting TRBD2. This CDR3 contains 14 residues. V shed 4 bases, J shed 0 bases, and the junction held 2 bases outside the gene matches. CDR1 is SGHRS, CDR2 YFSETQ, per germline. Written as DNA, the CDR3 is TGCGCCAGCAGCATTAGCGGGAGCTCCTACGAGCAGTACTTC. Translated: CASSISGSSYEQYF.

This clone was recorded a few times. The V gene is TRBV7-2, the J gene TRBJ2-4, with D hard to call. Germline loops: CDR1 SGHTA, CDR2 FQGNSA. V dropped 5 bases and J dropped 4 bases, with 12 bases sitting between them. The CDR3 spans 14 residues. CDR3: CASSHNRQKNIQYF. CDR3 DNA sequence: TGTGCCAGCAGCCACAATAGACAAAAAAACATTCAGTACTTC.

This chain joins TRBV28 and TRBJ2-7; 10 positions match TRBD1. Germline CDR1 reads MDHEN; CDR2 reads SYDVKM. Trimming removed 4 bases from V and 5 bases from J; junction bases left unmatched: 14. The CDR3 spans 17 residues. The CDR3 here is CASSYHTGQGVGHEQYF. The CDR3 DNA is TGTGCCAGCAGTTACCATACCGGACAGGGGGTCGGCCACGAGCAGTACTTC.

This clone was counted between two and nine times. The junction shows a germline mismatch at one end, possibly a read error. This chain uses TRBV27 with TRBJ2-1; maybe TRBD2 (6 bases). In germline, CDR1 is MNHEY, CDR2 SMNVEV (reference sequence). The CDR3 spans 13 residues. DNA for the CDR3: TGTGCCAGCAGTTTTACCCGTGGGACTCGATGCATCTTC. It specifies CASSFTRGTRCIF.

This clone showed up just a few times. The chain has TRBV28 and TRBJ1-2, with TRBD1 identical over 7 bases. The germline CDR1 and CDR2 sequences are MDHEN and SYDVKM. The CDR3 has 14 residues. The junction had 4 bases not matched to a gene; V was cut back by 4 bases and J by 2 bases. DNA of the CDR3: TGTGCCAGCAGTTGGTCAGGGGGGAACTATGGCTACACCTTC. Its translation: CASSWSGGNYGYTF.

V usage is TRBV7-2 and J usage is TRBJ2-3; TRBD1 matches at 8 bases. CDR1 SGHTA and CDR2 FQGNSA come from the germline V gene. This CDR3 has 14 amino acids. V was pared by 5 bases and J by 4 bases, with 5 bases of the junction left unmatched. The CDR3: CASSVGQGPDTQYF. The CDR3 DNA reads TGTGCCAGCAGCGTCGGACAGGGACCAGATACGCAGTATTTT.

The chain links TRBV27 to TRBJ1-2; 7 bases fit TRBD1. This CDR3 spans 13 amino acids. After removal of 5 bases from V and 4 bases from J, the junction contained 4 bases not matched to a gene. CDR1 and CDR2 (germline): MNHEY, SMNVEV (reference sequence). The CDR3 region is CASSTRTGYGYTF. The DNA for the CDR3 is TGTGCCAGCAGTACGCGGACAGGCTATGGCTACACCTTC.

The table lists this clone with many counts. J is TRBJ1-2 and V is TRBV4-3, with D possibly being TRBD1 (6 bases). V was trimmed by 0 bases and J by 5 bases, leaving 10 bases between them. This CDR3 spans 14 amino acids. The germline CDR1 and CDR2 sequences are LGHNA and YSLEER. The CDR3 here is CASSQDPTGYGYTF. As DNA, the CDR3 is TGCGCCAGCAGCCAAGATCCAACAGGGTATGGCTACACCTTC.

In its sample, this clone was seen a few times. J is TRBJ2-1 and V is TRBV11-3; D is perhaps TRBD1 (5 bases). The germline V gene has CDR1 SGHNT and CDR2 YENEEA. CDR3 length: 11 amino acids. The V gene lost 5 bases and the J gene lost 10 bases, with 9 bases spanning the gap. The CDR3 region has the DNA TGTGCCAGCAGCCAGGGTGGCGAGCAGTTCTTC. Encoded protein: CASSQGGEQFF.

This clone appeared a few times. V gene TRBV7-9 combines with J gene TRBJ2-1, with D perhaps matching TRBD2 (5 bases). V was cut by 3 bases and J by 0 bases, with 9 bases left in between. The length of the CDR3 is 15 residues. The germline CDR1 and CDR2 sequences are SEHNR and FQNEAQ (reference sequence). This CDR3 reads CASSFGESSYNEQFF. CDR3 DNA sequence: TGTGCCAGCAGCTTCGGGGAAAGCTCCTACAATGAGCAGTTCTTC.

CDR3 sequence reads: CASSSTEIETQYF. The CDR3 bases are TGTGCCAGCAGCTCCACGGAGATAGAGACCCAGTACTTC. This chain joins TRBV7-9 and TRBJ2-5; the D is unclear. This CDR3 spans 13 amino acids. V lost 4 bases, J lost 4 bases, and 10 bases lay in between. Germline loops: CDR1 SEHNR, CDR2 FQNEAQ (reference sequence).

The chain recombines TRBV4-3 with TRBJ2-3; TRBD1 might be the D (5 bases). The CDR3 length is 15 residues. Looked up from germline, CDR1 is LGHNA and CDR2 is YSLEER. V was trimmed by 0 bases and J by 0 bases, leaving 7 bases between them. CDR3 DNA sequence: TGCGCCAGCAGCCAAGACAGGGTGAGCACAGATACGCAGTATTTT. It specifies CASSQDRVSTDTQYF.

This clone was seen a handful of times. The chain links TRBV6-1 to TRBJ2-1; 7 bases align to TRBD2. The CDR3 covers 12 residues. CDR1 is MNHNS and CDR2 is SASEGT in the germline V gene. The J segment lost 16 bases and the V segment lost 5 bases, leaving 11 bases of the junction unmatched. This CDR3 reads CASSPDSGSPFF. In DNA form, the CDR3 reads TGTGCCAGCAGTCCCGATAGCGGGTCGCCCTTCTTC.

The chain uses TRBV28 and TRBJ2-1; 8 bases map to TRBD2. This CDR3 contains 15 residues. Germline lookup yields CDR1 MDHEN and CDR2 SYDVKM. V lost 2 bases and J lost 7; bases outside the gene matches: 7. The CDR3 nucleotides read TGTGCCAGCAGTTTACCCTATAGCGGGATGAATGAGCAGTTCTTC. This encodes CASSLPYSGMNEQFF.

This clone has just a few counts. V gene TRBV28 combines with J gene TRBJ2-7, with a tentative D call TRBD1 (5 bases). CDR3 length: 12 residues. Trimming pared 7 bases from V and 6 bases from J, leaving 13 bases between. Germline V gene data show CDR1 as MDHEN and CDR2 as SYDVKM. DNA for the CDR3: TGTGCCAGCACCGCAGGGTACCCCGAGCAGTACTTC. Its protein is CASTAGYPEQYF.

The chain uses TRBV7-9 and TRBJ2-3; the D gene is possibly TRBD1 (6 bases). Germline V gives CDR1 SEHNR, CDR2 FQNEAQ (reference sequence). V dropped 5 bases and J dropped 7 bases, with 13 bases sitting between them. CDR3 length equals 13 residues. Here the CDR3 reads CASSLRTVHTQYF. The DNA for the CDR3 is TGTGCCAGCAGCCTGAGGACAGTCCATACGCAGTATTTT.

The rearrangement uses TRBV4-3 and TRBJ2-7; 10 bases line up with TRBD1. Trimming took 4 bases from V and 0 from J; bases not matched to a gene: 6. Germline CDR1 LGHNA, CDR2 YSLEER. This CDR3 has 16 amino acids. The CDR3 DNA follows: TGCGCCAGCAGCCGTGACAGGGGGCTATCCTCCTACGAGCAGTACTTC. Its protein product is CASSRDRGLSSYEQYF.